Here is one T cell receptor beta chain with its context. This sample is drawn from a study of blood T cell repertoires in COVID-19. About the research overall: Sites across the United States, Italy and Spain contributed samples from acute and convalescent COVID-19. Nucleic acid was either cDNA or gDNA, and it came from T cells, B-cell-depleted T cells, or PBMCs.

Original data processing: How many nucleated cells were present was estimated from reference gene primer amplification. This table comes from immunoSEQ multiplex PCR, and its TCRdb copy is limited to in-frame clones, with some not included. The V and J calls and clone size are taken from that table; D and trimming were inferred from the DNA. This sample has 200,000 to 250,000 clones, with approximately 80% found just once. The germline CDR1 and CDR2 sequences are LGHDT and YNNKEL (reference sequence). V gave up 3 bases and J gave up 9 bases; unmatched junction bases: 3. This CDR3 contains 12 residues. Assignment of participants to cohorts was predicated upon participant-reported clinical history.

What was sequenced was PBMCs or T cells enriched from blood (not recorded which). The sequence derives from a man in his sixties who had recovered from COVID-19. The J gene is TRBJ1-1, the V gene TRBV3-1 (or the pseudogene TRBV3-2), with 8 bases matching TRBD1. CDR3: CASSHGDRKAFF. The DNA of the CDR3 is TGTGCCAGCAGCCATGGGGACAGGAAAGCTTTCTTT.